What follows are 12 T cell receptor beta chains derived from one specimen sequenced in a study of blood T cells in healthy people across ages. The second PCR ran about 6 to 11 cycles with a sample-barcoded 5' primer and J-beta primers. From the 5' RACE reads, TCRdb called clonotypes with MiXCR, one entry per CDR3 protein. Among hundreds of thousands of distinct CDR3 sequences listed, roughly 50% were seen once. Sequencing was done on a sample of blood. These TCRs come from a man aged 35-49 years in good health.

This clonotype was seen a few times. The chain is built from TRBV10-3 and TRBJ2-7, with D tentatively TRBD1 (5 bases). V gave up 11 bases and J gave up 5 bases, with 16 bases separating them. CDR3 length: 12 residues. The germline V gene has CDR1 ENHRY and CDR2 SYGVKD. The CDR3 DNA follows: TGTGCCGTACTAATAGCAGGGAACGAGCAGTACTTC. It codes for CAVLIAGNEQYF.

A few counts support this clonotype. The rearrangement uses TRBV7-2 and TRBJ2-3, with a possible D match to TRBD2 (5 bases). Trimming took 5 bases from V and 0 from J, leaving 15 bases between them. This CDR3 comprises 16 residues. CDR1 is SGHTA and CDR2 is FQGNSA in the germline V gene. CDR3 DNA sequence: TGTGCCAGCAGCGTTAGCGCGGGTTCTAGCACAGATACGCAGTATTTT. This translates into CASSVSAGSSTDTQYF. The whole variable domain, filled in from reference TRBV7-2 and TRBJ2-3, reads GAGVSQSPSNKVTEKGKDVELRCDPISGHTALYWYRQSLGQGLEFLIYFQGNSAPDKSGLPSDRFSAERTGGSVSTLTIQRTQQEDSAVYLCASSVSAGSSTDTQYFGPGTRLTVL.

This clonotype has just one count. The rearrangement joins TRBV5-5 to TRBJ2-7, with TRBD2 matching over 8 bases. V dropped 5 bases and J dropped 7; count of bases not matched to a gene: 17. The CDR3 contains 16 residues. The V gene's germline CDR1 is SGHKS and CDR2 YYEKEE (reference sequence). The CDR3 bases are TGTGCCAGCAGGACTACCCTTAGCGGGACTTACAATGAGCAGTACTTC. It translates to CASRTTLSGTYNEQYF.

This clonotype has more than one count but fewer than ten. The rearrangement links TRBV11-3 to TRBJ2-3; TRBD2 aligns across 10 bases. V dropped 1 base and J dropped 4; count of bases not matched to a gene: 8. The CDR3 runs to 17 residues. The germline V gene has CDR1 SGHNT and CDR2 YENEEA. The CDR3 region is CASSLVRLAGVSDTQYF. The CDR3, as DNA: TGTGCCAGCAGCTTAGTCCGGCTAGCGGGAGTATCAGATACGCAGTATTTT.

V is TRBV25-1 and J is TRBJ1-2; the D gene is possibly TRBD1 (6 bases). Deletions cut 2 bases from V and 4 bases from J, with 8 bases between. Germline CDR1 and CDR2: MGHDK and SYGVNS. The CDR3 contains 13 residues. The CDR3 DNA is TGTGCCAGCAGTGAAACAGGGACCTATGGCTACACCTTC. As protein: CASSETGTYGYTF.

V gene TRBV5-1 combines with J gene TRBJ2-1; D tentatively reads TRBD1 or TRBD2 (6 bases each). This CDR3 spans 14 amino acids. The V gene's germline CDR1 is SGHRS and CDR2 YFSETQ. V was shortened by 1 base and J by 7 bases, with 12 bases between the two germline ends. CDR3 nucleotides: TGCGCCAGCAGCTTGACCGGGGGCTGGAATGAGCAGTTCTTC. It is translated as CASSLTGGWNEQFF.

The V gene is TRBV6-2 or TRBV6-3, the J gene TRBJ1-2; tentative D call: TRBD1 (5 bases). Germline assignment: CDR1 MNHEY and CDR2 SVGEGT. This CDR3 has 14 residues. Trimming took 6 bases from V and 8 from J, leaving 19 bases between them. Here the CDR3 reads CASSTRQTVWGYTF. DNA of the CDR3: TGTGCCAGCAGCACACGACAGACCGTTTGGGGCTACACCTTC.

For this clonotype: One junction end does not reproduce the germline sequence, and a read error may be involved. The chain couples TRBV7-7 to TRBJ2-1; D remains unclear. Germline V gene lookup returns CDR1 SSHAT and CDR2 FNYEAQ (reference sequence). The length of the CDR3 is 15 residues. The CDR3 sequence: CASSSSESSYNEQFF. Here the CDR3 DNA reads TGTGCTAGCAGCTCGTCTGAGAGCTCCTACAATGAGCAGTTCTTC.

The CDR3 spells CASSLGAEYNEQFF. CDR3 nucleotide sequence: TGTGCCAGCAGCCTCGGGGCAGAGTACAATGAGCAGTTCTTC. The chain couples TRBV7-3 to TRBJ2-1; D possibly uses TRBD1 or TRBD2 (5 bases each). The CDR3 consists of 14 residues. V was pared by 5 bases and J by 4 bases, with 12 bases between. CDR1 is SGHTA and CDR2 is FQGTGA in the germline V gene.

This CDR3 reads CASSEGGGLNQPQHF. DNA for the CDR3: TGTGCCAGCAGCGAGGGGGGAGGGCTCAATCAGCCCCAGCATTTT. V usage is TRBV6-1 and J usage is TRBJ1-5, with D maybe TRBD1 (6 bases). The CDR3 length is 15 residues. CDR1 is MNHNS, CDR2 SASEGT, per germline. Trimming stripped 6 bases from V and 3 bases from J, with 15 bases between.

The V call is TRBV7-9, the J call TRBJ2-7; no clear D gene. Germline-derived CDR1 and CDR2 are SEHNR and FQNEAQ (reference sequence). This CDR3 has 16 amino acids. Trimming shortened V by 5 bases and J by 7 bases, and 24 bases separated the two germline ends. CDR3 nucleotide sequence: TGTGCCAGCAGCCTAGGTGAGGTGGCAGGTAGGAATGAGCAGTACTTC. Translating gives CASSLGEVAGRNEQYF.

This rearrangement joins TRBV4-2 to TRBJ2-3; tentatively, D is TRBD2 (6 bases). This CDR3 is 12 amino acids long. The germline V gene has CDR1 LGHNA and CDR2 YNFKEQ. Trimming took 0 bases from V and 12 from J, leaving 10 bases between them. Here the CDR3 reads CASSQELGGQYF. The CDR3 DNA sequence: TGTGCCAGCAGCCAAGAGTTGGGGGGTCAGTATTTT.